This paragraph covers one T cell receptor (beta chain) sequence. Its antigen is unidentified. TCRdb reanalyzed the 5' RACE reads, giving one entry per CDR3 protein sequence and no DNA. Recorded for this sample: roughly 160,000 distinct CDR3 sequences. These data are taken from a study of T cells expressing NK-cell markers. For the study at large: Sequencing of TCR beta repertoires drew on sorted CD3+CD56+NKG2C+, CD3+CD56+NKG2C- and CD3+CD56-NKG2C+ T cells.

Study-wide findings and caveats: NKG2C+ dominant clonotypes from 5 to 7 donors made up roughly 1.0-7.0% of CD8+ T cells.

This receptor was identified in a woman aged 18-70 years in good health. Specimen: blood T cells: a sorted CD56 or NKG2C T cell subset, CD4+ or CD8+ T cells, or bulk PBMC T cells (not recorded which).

CDR3 residues: CASSESGAANTEAFF. The genes are TRBV25-1 and TRBJ1-1; the D call of TRBD1 rests on TCRdb alone, since no DNA is present to check it. The CDR3 runs to 15 residues. CDR1 and CDR2 from the germline V gene are MGHDK and SYGVNS.